A selection of T cell receptor beta chains follows, all from one sample in a study of T cells in Graves' hyperthyroidism and ophthalmopathy. TCRdb recomputed calls from the multiplex PCR reads with MiXCR, one row per CDR3 protein. The sample yields around 350,000 distinct CDR3 sequences, more than 20% seen once. What was sequenced was blood. The receptors stem from a man aged 50 or older with Graves' hyperthyroidism. The CDR3 runs from the conserved cysteine through the conserved F or W. The order of the fields is V gene, J gene, D gene, clone size, CDR3 protein, CDR3 DNA. The D gene is left open where the match is weak. Clone size is given for some rows only: seen once, a few or many times, or a class if the clone is expanded.

V: TRBV29-1
J: TRBJ2-3
D: NA
size: few
CDR3: CSAITNTQYF
DNA: TGCAGCGCCATCACAAATACGCAGTATTTT

V: TRBV6-2/TRBV6-3
J: TRBJ2-7
D: NA
size: few
CDR3: CASSYSARFSYEQYF
DNA: TGTGCCAGCAGTTACTCGGCCCGGTTCTCCTACGAGCAGTACTTC

V: TRBV2
J: TRBJ1-2
D: NA
size: few
CDR3: CASSEVGPYGLDGYTF
DNA: TGTGCCAGCAGTGAGGTGGGGCCGTACGGGTTGGACGGCTACACCTTC

V: TRBV19
J: TRBJ2-7
D: TRBD1
size: NA
CDR3: CASSMPGQGAYEQYF
DNA: TGTGCCAGTAGTATGCCGGGACAGGGGGCTTACGAGCAGTACTTC

V: TRBV4-1
J: TRBJ2-1
D: TRBD1
size: few
CDR3: CASRKGGRERDEQFF
DNA: TGCGCCAGCAGAAAAGGGGGCAGGGAAAGGGATGAGCAGTTCTTC

V: TRBV24-1
J: TRBJ2-1
D: TRBD2
size: NA
CDR3: CPSGGGRDYNEQFF
DNA: TGCCCCAGCGGAGGCGGGAGAGACTACAATGAGCAGTTCTTC

V: TRBV3-1
J: TRBJ1-6
D: NA
size: many
CDR3: CASSQDLSALSPLHF
DNA: TGTGCCAGCAGCCAAGATCTGAGCGCCCTTTCACCCCTCCACTTT

V: TRBV11-2
J: TRBJ1-6
D: TRBD1
size: NA
CDR3: CASSGGTGRNSPLHF
DNA: TGTGCCAGCAGCGGAGGGACAGGGCGAAATTCACCCCTCCACTTT

V: TRBV11-2
J: TRBJ2-4
D: NA
size: few
CDR3: CASRKGGVGAKNIQYF
DNA: TGTGCCAGCAGGAAAGGGGGGGTGGGGGCCAAAAACATTCAGTACTTC

V: TRBV30
J: TRBJ2-3
D: TRBD1
size: few
CDR3: CAWSPSGQGNQYF
DNA: TGTGCCTGGAGCCCTTCGGGACAGGGTAACCAGTATTTT

V: TRBV6-2/TRBV6-3
J: TRBJ2-1
D: TRBD2
size: few
CDR3: CASTSSGRGPYNEQFF
DNA: TGTGCCAGCACAAGTAGCGGGAGGGGGCCCTACAATGAGCAGTTCTTC

V: TRBV9
J: TRBJ2-1
D: TRBD2
size: few
CDR3: CASSVGTSGLWGEQFF
DNA: TGTGCCAGCAGCGTAGGTACTAGCGGCCTGTGGGGCGAGCAGTTCTTC

V: TRBV9
J: TRBJ2-1
D: NA
size: NA
CDR3: CASISPGGEQFF
DNA: TGTGCCAGCATCTCCCCCGGAGGTGAGCAGTTCTTC

V: TRBV12-3/TRBV12-4
J: TRBJ2-5
D: TRBD1
size: NA
CDR3: CASKADRGGRETQYF
DNA: TGTGCCAGCAAGGCCGACAGGGGAGGTAGGGAGACCCAGTACTTC

V: TRBV29-1
J: TRBJ2-2
D: TRBD2
size: NA
CDR3: CSVRKAGGYTGELFF
DNA: TGCAGCGTTCGGAAGGCGGGGGGATACACCGGGGAGCTGTTTTTT

V: TRBV19
J: TRBJ1-5
D: TRBD1
size: NA
CDR3: CASNIGAGGENQPQHF
DNA: TGTGCCAGTAACATCGGGGCAGGGGGGGAGAATCAGCCCCAGCATTTT

V: TRBV19
J: TRBJ1-1
D: TRBD1
size: NA
CDR3: CASSIIGQGNTEAFF
DNA: TGTGCCAGTAGTATAATTGGACAGGGAAACACTGAAGCTTTCTTT

V: TRBV28
J: TRBJ2-1
D: NA
size: NA
CDR3: CASSLAPRENEQFF
DNA: TGTGCCAGCAGTTTAGCCCCAAGAGAGAATGAGCAGTTCTTC

V: TRBV29-1
J: TRBJ2-2
D: NA
size: NA
CDR3: CSVVKGNTGELFF
DNA: TGCAGCGTTGTGAAAGGGAACACCGGGGAGCTGTTTTTT

V: TRBV7-2
J: TRBJ2-1
D: TRBD2
size: few
CDR3: CASSPPRGEREYNEQFF
DNA: TGTGCCAGCAGCCCCCCCCGGGGGGAGCGCGAATACAATGAGCAGTTCTTC

V: TRBV24-1
J: TRBJ1-1
D: NA
size: few
CDR3: CATSDENGGTAFF
DNA: TGTGCCACCAGTGATGAAAACGGGGGGACAGCTTTCTTT

V: TRBV18
J: TRBJ2-5
D: TRBD1
size: many
CDR3: CASSPKDRGRETQYF
DNA: TGTGCCAGCTCACCTAAGGACAGGGGGCGAGAGACCCAGTACTTC

V: TRBV12-3/TRBV12-4
J: TRBJ1-5
D: NA
size: NA
CDR3: CASSPGDNNQPQHF
DNA: TGTGCCAGCAGCCCCGGGGATAACAATCAGCCCCAGCATTTT

V: TRBV6-6
J: TRBJ2-7
D: TRBD1
size: few
CDR3: CASSYGEDRAYEQYF
DNA: TGTGCCAGCAGTTACGGGGAGGACAGGGCCTACGAGCAGTACTTC

V: TRBV7-9
J: TRBJ1-1
D: NA
size: few
CDR3: CASSFTANTEAFF
DNA: TGTGCCAGCAGCTTTACAGCCAACACTGAAGCTTTCTTT

V: TRBV7-9
J: TRBJ1-1
D: NA
size: NA
CDR3: CASRDRGRNTEAFF
DNA: TGTGCCAGCAGGGATCGTGGGAGGAACACTGAAGCTTTCTTT

V: TRBV27
J: TRBJ2-7
D: TRBD2
size: few
CDR3: CASSYLSLAVSSYEQYF
DNA: TGTGCCAGCAGTTACCTAAGCCTAGCGGTGAGCTCCTACGAGCAGTACTTC

V: TRBV3-1
J: TRBJ2-5
D: NA
size: many
CDR3: CASSPIAAGGETQYF
DNA: TGTGCCAGCAGCCCAATCGCGGCGGGCGGAGAGACCCAGTACTTC

V: TRBV24-1
J: TRBJ2-2
D: NA
size: NA
CDR3: CATSSVVTGELFF
DNA: TGTGCCACCAGTTCAGTCGTCACCGGGGAGCTGTTTTTT

V: TRBV20-1
J: TRBJ1-1
D: NA
size: NA
CDR3: CSARPANTEAFF
DNA: TGCAGTGCTAGACCGGCAAACACTGAAGCTTTCTTT

V: TRBV2
J: TRBJ1-3
D: NA
size: NA
CDR3: CASCRDTSGNTIYF
DNA: TGTGCCAGCTGCCGGGACACGTCTGGAAACACCATATATTTT

V: TRBV6-2/TRBV6-3
J: TRBJ2-1
D: TRBD2
size: few
CDR3: CASSEAGVPPEQFF
DNA: TGTGCCAGCTCGGAAGCGGGAGTCCCCCCTGAGCAGTTCTTC

V: TRBV12-3/TRBV12-4
J: TRBJ2-5
D: TRBD1
size: NA
CDR3: CASSLLQGNRETQYF
DNA: TGTGCCAGCAGCCTCCTACAGGGGAACAGAGAGACCCAGTACTTC

V: TRBV6-1
J: TRBJ2-1
D: TRBD1
size: NA
CDR3: CASSPGQGPYNEQFF
DNA: TGTGCCAGCAGTCCCGGACAGGGACCCTACAATGAGCAGTTCTTC

V: TRBV20-1
J: TRBJ1-1
D: TRBD1
size: NA
CDR3: CSASRGQGEAFF
DNA: TGCAGTGCAAGCAGGGGGCAGGGTGAAGCTTTCTTT

V: TRBV30
J: TRBJ2-1
D: TRBD2
size: few
CDR3: CAWSETSEQFF
DNA: TGTGCCTGGAGTGAGACTAGCGAGCAGTTCTTC

V: TRBV15
J: TRBJ1-5
D: NA
size: NA
CDR3: CATSRALGGNQPQHF
DNA: TGTGCCACCAGCAGAGCTCTCGGGGGCAATCAGCCCCAGCATTTT

V: TRBV6-1
J: TRBJ2-1
D: NA
size: NA
CDR3: CASSGQQGTSSYNEQFF
DNA: TGTGCCAGCAGTGGACAGCAGGGGACGAGCTCCTACAATGAGCAGTTCTTC

V: TRBV2
J: TRBJ2-7
D: NA
size: many
CDR3: CASIHATYEQYF
DNA: TGTGCCAGCATTCACGCCACCTACGAGCAGTACTTC

V: TRBV5-5
J: TRBJ1-2
D: NA
size: NA
CDR3: CASSQGDNYGYTF
DNA: TGTGCCAGCAGCCAAGGGGATAACTATGGCTACACCTTC

V: TRBV6-2/TRBV6-3
J: TRBJ2-2
D: TRBD1
size: NA
CDR3: CASRSGTENTGELFF
DNA: TGTGCCAGCAGATCCGGGACAGAGAACACCGGGGAGCTGTTTTTT

V: TRBV2
J: TRBJ2-7
D: TRBD2
size: few
CDR3: CASRFGTTRSYEQYF
DNA: TGTGCCAGCAGGTTTGGGACTACCCGATCCTACGAGCAGTACTTC

V: TRBV3-1
J: TRBJ2-1
D: TRBD2
size: few
CDR3: CASSLTPGLAGQTGNNEQFF
DNA: TGTGCCAGCAGCCTCACGCCGGGACTAGCGGGGCAAACCGGGAACAATGAGCAGTTCTTC

V: TRBV3-1
J: TRBJ2-1
D: TRBD2
size: once
CDR3: CASSHSGGASEQFF
DNA: TGTGCCAGCAGCCACAGCGGGGGGGCATCTGAGCAGTTCTTC

V: TRBV7-9
J: TRBJ2-3
D: TRBD1
size: NA
CDR3: CASSPRTGKGDTQYF
DNA: TGTGCCAGCAGCCCCAGGACAGGGAAGGGAGATACGCAGTATTTT

V: TRBV5-1
J: TRBJ2-3
D: TRBD2
size: once
CDR3: CASSLRSTGGGTDTQYF
DNA: TGCGCCAGCAGCTTGAGGTCAACGGGAGGGGGCACAGATACGCAGTATTTT

V: TRBV3-1
J: TRBJ2-1
D: NA
size: many
CDR3: CASSRAPPGRNEQFF
DNA: TGTGCCAGCAGCCGAGCCCCGCCAGGGCGCAATGAGCAGTTCTTC

V: TRBV3-1
J: TRBJ1-2
D: NA
size: many
CDR3: CASSLRENYGYTF
DNA: TGTGCCAGCAGTCTGAGGGAGAACTATGGCTACACCTTC